This TCR beta chain was recovered during a study of metastatic and nonmetastatic thyroid tumors. Study details: Patients with malignant and benign thyroid disease provided blood and tumor or nodule tissue, whose repertoires were compared.

This CDR3 contains 15 residues. The germline CDR1 and CDR2 sequences are SGHRS and YFSETQ. No patient had received any treatment before thyroid surgery. TCRdb reanalyzed the PCR reads via MiXCR. The table lists 30,000 to 40,000 clones, over 12% of them singletons. This clone was recorded at least ten times. Relative to the germline gene, one junction end is altered; a read error may explain this. What was sequenced was blood. The chain links TRBV5-1 to TRBJ2-7; weak D call: TRBD1 (6 bases). This receptor was taken from a male donor with papillary thyroid cancer or a benign thyroid nodule (not recorded which). Some clones in this sample may be carry-over from other donors' samples. CDR3: CTSSSSSGAGYEQYF. DNA of the CDR3: TGCACCAGCAGCTCCTCATCAGGGGCGGGCTACGAGCAGTACTTC.